This entry lists 21 T cell receptor beta chains sequenced from one sample in a study of shared clonotypes between healthy human individuals. Some clones are missing from TCRdb's copy, which holds only in-frame ones; the method was immunoSEQ multiplex PCR. This sample yields about 660,000 clones, of which approximately 79% are seen a single time; over 1.5% belongs to the top ten. The sample was memory CD4+ T cells sorted from blood. Described subset: CD45RA-negative fraction. All receptors derive from a woman in her thirties in good health.

The V and J genes are TRBV14 and TRBJ1-2, with a possible D match to TRBD1 (5 bases). This CDR3 has 13 amino acids. Germline CDR1 reads SGHDN; CDR2 reads FVKESK. The germline V and J ends were trimmed by 2 bases and 6 bases, with 10 bases remaining between them. In nucleotides, the CDR3 is TGTGCCAGCAGCCAACTGAGGGGCGATGGCTACACCTTC. Its translation: CASSQLRGDGYTF.

The chain carries TRBV10-2 and TRBJ2-1; D is undetermined. The CDR3 is made up of 12 amino acids. The germline gives CDR1 WSHSY, CDR2 SAAADI. Trimming shortened V by 6 bases and J by 7 bases, and 10 bases separated the two germline ends. CDR3 residues: CASRPYGNEQFF. CDR3 bases: TGCGCCAGCAGGCCATATGGGAATGAGCAGTTCTTC.

V is TRBV10-2 and J is TRBJ2-7; D remains unclear. Trimming took 5 bases from V and 0 from J, leaving 11 bases between them. This CDR3 is built from 14 residues. CDR1 and CDR2 from the germline V gene are WSHSY and SAAADI. CDR3 sequence (DNA): TGCGCCAGCAGTAGCCTTTTGAGCTCCTACGAGCAGTACTTC. Amino acid sequence: CASSSLLSSYEQYF.

The chain combines TRBV30 with TRBJ2-1; 14 bases are shared with TRBD2. Germline loops: CDR1 GTSNPN, CDR2 SVGIG (reference sequence). Unmatched junction bases numbered 16, after V lost 2 bases and J lost 7 bases. This CDR3 has 19 amino acids. DNA for the CDR3: TGTGCCTGGAGTTTGGGACTAGCGGGAGAGGGGGTCGTAAATAATGAGCAGTTCTTC. Protein sequence: CAWSLGLAGEGVVNNEQFF.

This clone was counted only a few times. The chain couples TRBV7-9 to TRBJ1-2; tentatively, D is TRBD1 (5 bases). This CDR3 is built from 12 residues. The V gene's germline CDR1 is SEHNR and CDR2 FQNEAQ (reference sequence). Between the trimmed V and J ends, which lost 7 bases and 12 bases, there was a span of 18 bases. In nucleotides, the CDR3 is TGTGCCAGCATCGGGGGTGGCGCGTCGCACACCTTC. It specifies CASIGGGASHTF.

This clone has a handful of counts. The genes are TRBV4-1 and TRBJ2-2; D is undetermined. This CDR3 spans 14 amino acids. V gave up 0 bases and J gave up 6 bases, with 8 bases separating them. Germline lookup yields CDR1 MGHRA and CDR2 YSYEKL. DNA of the CDR3: TGCGCCAGCAGCCAAGAATTATGGGCCGGGGAGCTGTTTTTT. This sequence encodes CASSQELWAGELFF.

The chain has TRBV5-1 and TRBJ2-1, with 8 bases that match TRBD1. The V gene end was trimmed by 3 bases and the J gene end by 7 bases; junction bases not matched to a gene: 9. The germline gives CDR1 SGHRS, CDR2 YFSETQ. The CDR3 contains 15 residues. CDR3 DNA: TGCGCCAGCAGCTATCCAGGGGGCCCTTGGAATGAGCAGTTCTTC. This translates into CASSYPGGPWNEQFF.

The chain joins TRBV7-2 to TRBJ1-4, with D perhaps matching TRBD1 (6 bases). The CDR3 contains 14 residues. Germline assignment: CDR1 SGHTA and CDR2 FQGNSA. The germline V and J ends were trimmed by 6 bases and 4 bases, with 12 bases remaining between them. The CDR3 DNA is TGTGCCAGCAGACCCAGGGGCATTAATGAAAAACTGTTTTTT. Its protein product is CASRPRGINEKLFF.

The V call is TRBV25-1, the J call TRBJ2-3; TRBD2 matches at 12 bases. This CDR3 contains 15 residues. The V gene end was trimmed by 4 bases and the J gene end by 6 bases; junction bases not matched to a gene: 5. Germline values: CDR1 MGHDK, CDR2 SYGVNS. The CDR3 is CASSANTSGRDTQYF. In nucleotides, the CDR3 is TGTGCCAGCAGTGCAAACACTAGCGGGAGGGATACGCAGTATTTT.

This clone was counted many times. Distinct nucleotide sequences in the sample also encode this CDR3. The CDR3 sequence is CASSSGYRGEGEAFF. CDR3 DNA: TGTGCCAGCAGCTCGGGATACAGGGGGGAGGGTGAAGCTTTCTTT. This chain joins TRBV11-2 and TRBJ1-1; TRBD1 matches at 8 bases. The CDR3 consists of 15 residues. V shed 4 bases and J 7 bases; nucleotides not matched to a gene: 11. CDR1 and CDR2 (germline): SGHAT, FQNNGV.

The rearrangement uses TRBV6-1 and TRBJ2-5, with unresolved D. The V gene's germline CDR1 is MNHNS and CDR2 SASEGT. The CDR3 spans 14 residues. V lost 4 bases and J lost 5, with 14 bases in between. The CDR3 DNA sequence: TGTGCCAGCAGTGGACATAAGGGAACGGAGACCCAGTACTTC. This translates into CASSGHKGTETQYF.

This rearrangement joins TRBV19 to TRBJ2-5; D is uncertain. Germline V gives CDR1 LNHDA, CDR2 SQIVND (reference sequence). Trimming cost V 5 bases and J 4 bases, with 17 bases left between them. CDR3 length: 15 residues. Here the CDR3 reads CASSAALGRSETQYF. CDR3 bases: TGTGCCAGTAGTGCGGCCCTAGGGCGGTCAGAGACCCAGTACTTC.

V gene TRBV23-1 combines with J gene TRBJ2-3; weak D call: TRBD2 (5 bases). TRBV23-1 carries the ORF label, with uncertain function. The CDR3 is 20 amino acids. V lost 0 bases and J 2 bases, leaving 24 bases between the germline ends. The CDR3 reads CASSQSIQRRSLLSTDTQYF. As DNA, the CDR3 is TGCGCCAGCAGTCAATCGATCCAGCGGAGATCCCTCCTATCCACAGATACGCAGTATTTT.

The chain is built from TRBV28 and TRBJ2-6, with no clear D. In germline, CDR1 is MDHEN, CDR2 SYDVKM. The CDR3 runs 15 residues. The V end was cut by 2 bases, the J end by 2 bases, with 7 bases between. CDR3 coding DNA: TGTGCCAGCAGTTTAAGCGTTGCTGGGGCCAACGTCCTGACTTTC. Protein product: CASSLSVAGANVLTF. The entire variable domain, with the rest obtained from reference TRBV28 and TRBJ2-6, is as follows: DVKVTQSSRYLVKRTGEKVFLECVQDMDHENMFWYRQDPGLGLRLIYFSYDVKMKEKGDIPEGYSVSREKKERFSLILESASTNQTSMYLCASSLSVAGANVLTFGAGSRLTVL.

This chain links TRBV2 with TRBJ1-5; D remains unclear. This CDR3 has 14 residues. Germline V gives CDR1 SNHLY, CDR2 FYNNEI. V dropped 5 bases and J dropped 2 bases, with 10 bases sitting between them. The CDR3 coding sequence is TGTGCCAGCAGTACACGAGGTGGCAATCAGCCCCAGCATTTT. Amino acid sequence: CASSTRGGNQPQHF.

The V call is TRBV6-5, the J call TRBJ1-3; D unclear. The CDR3 is 14 amino acids. Trimming removed 7 bases at V and 4 bases at J, with 14 bases between. Germline V gene lookup returns CDR1 MNHEY and CDR2 SVGAGI. The chain's CDR3 is CASTPAGSGNTIYF. The CDR3 DNA reads as TGTGCCAGCACTCCAGCCGGGTCGGGAAACACCATATATTTT.

This clone was counted only a few times. The chain joins TRBV11-2 to TRBJ2-7, with TRBD2 matching 7 bases. V dropped 2 bases and J dropped 0; count of bases not matched to a gene: 4. There are 15 residues in the CDR3. CDR1 is SGHAT and CDR2 is FQNNGV in the germline V gene. For the CDR3, the DNA is TGTGCCAGCAGCTTAATCCAGCGGGGCTCCTACGAGCAGTACTTC. It translates to CASSLIQRGSYEQYF.

The V gene is TRBV7-9, the J gene TRBJ2-7; 7 bases map to TRBD1. Germline CDR1 and CDR2: SEHNR and FQNEAQ (reference sequence). The CDR3 contains 14 residues. The junction had 5 bases not matched to a gene; V was cut back by 6 bases and J by 0 bases. In DNA, the CDR3 is TGTGCCAGCAGACCCAGGGGGAACTCCTACGAGCAGTACTTC. Residues: CASRPRGNSYEQYF.

This clone was seen many times. The chain carries TRBV28 and TRBJ2-7; D remains ambiguous. The CDR3 loop spans 13 amino acids. Germline V gene data show CDR1 as MDHEN and CDR2 as SYDVKM. Trimming shortened V by 0 bases and J by 6 bases, and 9 bases separated the two germline ends. The chain's CDR3 is CASSLCRTCEQYF. CDR3 DNA: TGTGCCAGCAGTTTATGCAGGACCTGCGAGCAGTACTTC.

The chain employs TRBV5-1 and TRBJ1-2; D is perhaps TRBD1 (5 bases). The CDR3 sequence is 15 residues long. The germline V gene encodes CDR1 SGHRS and CDR2 YFSETQ. Trimming shortened V by 4 bases and J by 5 bases, and 18 bases separated the two germline ends. The CDR3 DNA reads TGCGCCAGCAGCACCGACTGGGGCGCGGAGTATGGCTACACCTTC. Translation gives CASSTDWGAEYGYTF.

This clone showed up just once. The rearrangement uses TRBV27 and TRBJ1-2; a weak D match, TRBD1 (5 bases). There are 13 residues in the CDR3. V lost 3 bases and J lost 6, with 11 bases in between. CDR1 and CDR2 (germline): MNHEY, SMNVEV (reference sequence). CDR3 loop: CASSFIQGHGYTF. As DNA, the CDR3 is TGTGCCAGCAGTTTTATCCAGGGCCATGGCTACACCTTC.